Below, 25 T cell receptor beta chains from the same sample are listed, as sequenced in a study of blood T cells in healthy people across ages. With a J-beta primer mix and a sample-barcoded 5' primer, a second PCR ran 7 to 11 cycles. TCRdb re-called the 5' RACE reads through MiXCR, storing one row per CDR3 protein. This table holds hundreds of thousands of distinct CDR3 sequences, about 43% found once. The sample taken for sequencing was blood. The receptor source for this set is an elderly man in good health.

The chain has TRBV20-1 and TRBJ1-1, with 10 bases that match TRBD1. The ends lost 0 bases at V and 7 bases at J; junction bases unmatched: 8. The CDR3 loop spans 15 amino acids. Germline-derived CDR1 and CDR2 are DFQATT and SNEGSKA (reference sequence). The CDR3 DNA reads TGCAGTGCTAGAGATCCCGGGACAGGGGAATGTGAAGCTTTCTTT. It specifies CSARDPGTGECEAFF.

The V and J genes are TRBV28 and TRBJ1-2; D is perhaps TRBD1 (5 bases). There are 14 residues in the CDR3. Germline CDR1 and CDR2: MDHEN and SYDVKM. Trimming took 5 bases from V and 3 from J, leaving 13 bases between them. The CDR3 sequence is CASSSDSYYYGYTF. The CDR3 DNA reads as TGTGCCAGCAGTAGTGACAGTTACTACTATGGCTACACCTTC.

This clonotype occurred a few times. The chain joins TRBV20-1 to TRBJ2-3; 11 nucleotides match TRBD2. The CDR3 has 13 amino acids. V lost 6 bases, J lost 4 bases, and 3 bases stayed unmatched. Germline CDR1 is DFQATT and CDR2 is SNEGSKA (reference sequence). CDR3 amino acids: CSAGTSGSDTQYF. The CDR3 bases are TGCAGTGCCGGGACTAGCGGTTCAGATACGCAGTATTTT.

V gene TRBV6-1 combines with J gene TRBJ2-2; 7 nucleotides align to TRBD1. This CDR3 region has 13 residues. V shed 10 bases and J 5 bases; nucleotides not matched to a gene: 7. Germline V gene lookup returns CDR1 MNHNS and CDR2 SASEGT. CDR3 amino acids: CAIDRVGTGELFF. The CDR3 coding sequence is TGTGCCATCGACAGGGTTGGTACCGGGGAGCTGTTTTTT.

This clonotype was counted a single time. A clone one base away is much larger, so this may be a read error. The chain uses TRBV6-2 or TRBV6-3 and TRBJ2-5; D remains unclear. The CDR3 spans 14 residues. CDR1 is MNHEY and CDR2 is SVGEGT in the germline V gene. Trimming stripped 2 bases from V and 7 bases from J, with 14 bases between. For the CDR3, the DNA is TGTGCCAGCAGTTACACGACTCAGCTCGGGACCCAGTACTTC. Amino acids: CASSYTTQLGTQYF.

This clonotype has a count of ten or more. The V call is TRBV29-1, the J call TRBJ2-1; weak D call: TRBD1 (6 bases). Germline V gene data show CDR1 as SQVTM and CDR2 as ANQGSEA. Trimming cost V 3 bases and J 3 bases, with 9 bases left between them. This CDR3 comprises 13 residues. The CDR3 nucleotides are TGCAGCGTTGAGGACAGTTACTACAATGAGCAGTTCTTC. This translates into CSVEDSYYNEQFF.

The chain uses TRBV4-2 and TRBJ1-2, with 9 bases identical to TRBD1. CDR1 is LGHNA, CDR2 YNFKEQ, per germline. The CDR3 has 16 residues. Unmatched junction bases numbered 7, after V lost 1 base and J lost 4 bases. The CDR3 bases are TGTGCCAGCAGCCAAGGGGAGGACAGGGGCAGCTATGGCTACACCTTC. Protein: CASSQGEDRGSYGYTF.

The chain employs TRBV2 and TRBJ2-1; 7 nucleotides line up with TRBD1. The CDR3 is made up of 13 amino acids. The germline CDR1 and CDR2 sequences are SNHLY and FYNNEI. V was clipped by 5 bases and J by 9 bases; unmatched bases: 7. Here the CDR3 reads CASSPRQGGEQFF. The CDR3 DNA reads as TGTGCCAGCAGTCCGAGACAGGGCGGTGAGCAGTTCTTC. The entire variable domain, with the rest obtained from reference TRBV2 and TRBJ2-1, is as follows: EPEVTQTPSHQVTQMGQEVILRCVPISNHLYFYWYRQILGQKVEFLVSFYNNEISEKSEIFDDQFSVERPDGSNFTLKIRSTKLEDSAMYFCASSPRQGGEQFFGPGTRLTVL.

The V and J genes are TRBV3-1 and TRBJ2-2; 11 bases map to TRBD1. The CDR3 has 14 amino acids. Germline lookup yields CDR1 LGHDT and CDR2 YNNKEL (reference sequence). J lost 6 bases, V lost 3 bases, and 0 bases had no gene match. This chain's CDR3 is CASSQGQGAGELFF. CDR3 nucleotides: TGTGCCAGCAGCCAGGGACAGGGGGCCGGGGAGCTGTTTTTT. Full variable domain (outside the CDR3, taken from reference TRBV3-1 and TRBJ2-2): DTAVSQTPKYLVTQMGNDKSIKCEQNLGHDTMYWYKQDSKKFLKIMFSYNNKELIINETVPNRFSPKSPDKAHLNLHINSLELGDSAVYFCASSQGQGAGELFFGEGSRLTVL.

The table lists this clonotype with a few counts. The chain is built from TRBV7-9 and TRBJ1-5; D is ambiguous. CDR1 and CDR2 from the germline V gene are SEHNR and FQNEAQ (reference sequence). The CDR3 totals 14 residues. V was clipped by 5 bases and J by 1 base, with 9 bases between them. The CDR3, as DNA: TGTGCCAGCAGCCTAGACGAAAGCAATCAGCCCCAGCATTTT. Translating it yields CASSLDESNQPQHF.

Details on this clonotype: Its ends do not fully match the called genes, so a read error is possible. J is TRBJ2-1 and V is TRBV12-3 or TRBV12-4; possible D gene TRBD2, 6 bases. The CDR3 totals 16 residues. The CDR3 spells CAGSSLGGGAYNEQFF. CDR3 coding DNA: TGTGCCGGCAGTTCACTTGGGGGAGGCGCCTACAATGAGCAGTTCTTC.

This clonotype was seen ten or more times. The chain recombines TRBV5-5 with TRBJ2-7; no reliable D call. CDR3 length: 15 amino acids. Germline V gene sequence: CDR1 SGHKS, CDR2 YYEKEE (reference sequence). The germline V and J ends were trimmed by 1 base and 2 bases, with 13 bases remaining between them. In DNA, the CDR3 is TGTGCCAGCAGCTTGTTTGTGGGCGAGACCTACGAGCAGTACTTC. It yields the protein CASSLFVGETYEQYF.

Ten or more counts support this clonotype. The junction differs from germline at one of its ends, possibly a read error. This sequence joins TRBV5-1 and TRBJ2-7; tentative D call: TRBD2 (5 bases). Germline CDR1 is SGHRS and CDR2 is YFSETQ. The CDR3 loop spans 12 amino acids. Here the CDR3 DNA reads TGTGCCAGCAGTCTCGAGGGTTACGAGCAGTACTTC. Its translation is CASSLEGYEQYF. Supplemented by reference TRBV5-1 and TRBJ2-7, the full variable domain reads KAGVTQTPRYLIKTRGQQVTLSCSPISGHRSVSWYQQTPGQGLQFLFEYFSETQRNKGNFPGRFSGRQFSNSRSEMNVSTLELGDSALYLCASSLEGYEQYFGPGTRLTVT.

The chain combines TRBV12-3 or TRBV12-4 with TRBJ1-6, with 7 bases identical to TRBD1. J was trimmed by 7 bases and V by 7 bases; bases with no gene match: 7. The CDR3 covers 14 residues. The CDR3 region is CASTIGQANSPLHF. CDR3 in DNA: TGTGCCAGCACCATAGGACAGGCCAATTCACCCCTCCACTTT.

This clonotype was observed a handful of times. The V and J genes are TRBV4-2 and TRBJ2-5, with TRBD1 matching 10 bases. The CDR3 has 14 residues. J lost 6 bases, V lost 0 bases, and 1 base had no gene match. The V gene's germline CDR1 is LGHNA and CDR2 YNFKEQ. This CDR3 is CASSQEDRGKTQYF. The CDR3 bases are TGTGCCAGCAGCCAAGAGGACAGGGGGAAGACCCAGTACTTC.

The V gene is TRBV29-1, the J gene TRBJ2-7; D is possibly TRBD2 (6 bases). Germline lookup yields CDR1 SQVTM and CDR2 ANQGSEA. This CDR3 region has 12 residues. V was shortened by 6 bases and J by 5 bases, with 14 bases between the two germline ends. The CDR3 nucleotides are TGCAGCGTCGGGACTTACGAGGACGAGCAGTACTTC. It codes for CSVGTYEDEQYF.

This rearrangement joins TRBV14 to TRBJ2-5; D is undetermined. The germline CDR1 and CDR2 sequences are SGHDN and FVKESK. The CDR3 extends over 14 amino acids. The V and J ends lost 1 base and 0 bases respectively, with 6 bases between them. The DNA for the CDR3 is TGTGCCAGCAGCCAAGGGACGTACCAAGAGACCCAGTACTTC. Translating it yields CASSQGTYQETQYF.

This rearrangement joins TRBV6-2 or TRBV6-3 to TRBJ1-2; D uncertain. The CDR3 totals 14 residues. The germline V and J ends were trimmed by 2 bases and 3 bases, with 10 bases remaining between them. CDR1 and CDR2 from the germline V gene are MNHEY and SVGEGT. The CDR3 DNA is TGTGCCAGCAGTTACGTGGGTCGTGACTATGGCTACACCTTC. This gives the protein CASSYVGRDYGYTF.

V and J are TRBV20-1 and TRBJ1-5; 8 positions agree with TRBD1. CDR1 and CDR2 from the germline V gene are DFQATT and SNEGSKA (reference sequence). CDR3 size: 13 residues. Trimming at V came to 6 bases and at J to 3 bases, leaving 4 bases not matched to a gene. This chain's CDR3 is CSAPRGLNQPQHF. CDR3 nucleotide sequence: TGCAGTGCGCCCAGGGGGCTCAATCAGCCCCAGCATTTT.

This clonotype showed up just a few times. The chain links TRBV7-8 to TRBJ2-5; possible D gene TRBD1, 6 bases. The length of the CDR3 is 15 residues. Looked up from germline, CDR1 is SGHVS and CDR2 is FQNEAQ. The V gene lost 2 bases and the J gene lost 6 bases, with 16 bases spanning the gap. DNA of the CDR3: TGTGCCAGCAGCTTACGGGACATCACAACGAAGACCCAGTACTTC. Protein sequence: CASSLRDITTKTQYF.

This clonotype was recorded only once. CDR3 residues: CSASRVSGSGYNEQYF. The CDR3 DNA sequence: TGCAGTGCTTCCAGGGTTAGCGGGAGTGGCTACAATGAGCAGTACTTC. The chain recombines TRBV20-1 with TRBJ2-1, with TRBD2 identical over 9 bases. The closer fit of TRBJ2-7 to the DNA end suggests the J call may be wrong. The CDR3 contains 16 residues. In germline, CDR1 is DFQATT, CDR2 SNEGSKA (reference sequence).

This clonotype has only a few counts. The rearrangement uses TRBV7-9 and TRBJ2-7; the D is unclear. Between the trimmed V and J ends, which lost 3 bases and 2 bases, there was a span of 14 bases. The CDR3 is made up of 15 amino acids. Germline values: CDR1 SEHNR, CDR2 FQNEAQ (reference sequence). CDR3 nucleotides: TGTGCCAGCAGCTTGTTAGACGGAAGTCCCTACGAGCAGTACTTC. Its protein is CASSLLDGSPYEQYF.

V usage is TRBV3-1 and J usage is TRBJ2-5; 10 positions match TRBD2. The CDR3 length is 16 residues. The junction had 9 bases not matched to a gene; V was cut back by 3 bases and J by 5 bases. CDR1 is LGHDT and CDR2 is YNNKEL in the germline V gene (reference sequence). CDR3 DNA: TGTGCCAGCAGCCAGGGTACTAGCGGGGAGGGGGAGACCCAGTACTTC. Encoded protein: CASSQGTSGEGETQYF.

The V and J genes are TRBV15 and TRBJ2-3; D is uncertain. Germline-derived CDR1 and CDR2 are LNHNV and YYDKDF (reference sequence). The CDR3 is made up of 18 amino acids. Trimming cost V 0 bases and J 1 base, with 17 bases left between them. The CDR3 loop reads CATSRDQVRVGGTDTQYF. In DNA form, the CDR3 reads TGTGCCACCAGCAGAGATCAAGTAAGGGTCGGAGGCACAGATACGCAGTATTTT.

The chain combines TRBV6-5 with TRBJ1-4, with D possibly TRBD1 on 5 matching bases. The germline V and J ends were trimmed by 5 bases and 4 bases, with 11 bases remaining between them. The CDR3 extends over 14 amino acids. Per the germline V gene, CDR1 is MNHEY and CDR2 is SVGAGI. The CDR3 reads CASSRGTVNEKLFF. The CDR3 nucleotides read TGTGCCAGCAGTCGCGGGACGGTTAATGAAAAACTGTTTTTT.